This TCR beta chain was documented in a study of regulatory and conventional T cells in RAG deficiency. Libraries were prepared by immunoSEQ multiplex PCR; TCRdb keeps only in-frame clonotypes and omits some of them. Of around 29,000 clones listed, roughly 96% are singletons. The sorted conventional CD4+ T cells were CD25-low and CD127-high, with genomic DNA sequenced. Study observations and caveats: Shorter CDR3s in all patient subsets; >85% Treg-Tconv overlap in Omenn. Compared with controls, unique Treg TCR beta sequences dropped around 100-fold in Omenn syndrome and CID/AS. RAG-deficient patients showed markedly lower Shannon entropy and higher Simpson indices than control T-cell subsets.

To note about this clone: Its antigen is currently unknown.

The length of the CDR3 is 16 residues. V trimming: 6 bases; J trimming: 5 bases; junction bases outside the gene matches: 11. CDR1 is SSHAT, CDR2 FNYEAQ, per germline (reference sequence). These same data were also listed under a study on regulatory T cells. That source adds: Amplification used 52 TRBV primers and 13 TRBJ primers.

The TCR sequence derives from a human donor in good health. V gene TRBV7-7 combines with J gene TRBJ2-5, with 11 bases lining up with TRBD2. The sample was CD25- CD4+ T cells sorted from blood. The CDR3 region is CASSPMTSGVRETQYF. The CDR3 DNA is TGTGCCAGCAGTCCCATGACTAGCGGGGTCCGGGAGACCCAGTACTTC.